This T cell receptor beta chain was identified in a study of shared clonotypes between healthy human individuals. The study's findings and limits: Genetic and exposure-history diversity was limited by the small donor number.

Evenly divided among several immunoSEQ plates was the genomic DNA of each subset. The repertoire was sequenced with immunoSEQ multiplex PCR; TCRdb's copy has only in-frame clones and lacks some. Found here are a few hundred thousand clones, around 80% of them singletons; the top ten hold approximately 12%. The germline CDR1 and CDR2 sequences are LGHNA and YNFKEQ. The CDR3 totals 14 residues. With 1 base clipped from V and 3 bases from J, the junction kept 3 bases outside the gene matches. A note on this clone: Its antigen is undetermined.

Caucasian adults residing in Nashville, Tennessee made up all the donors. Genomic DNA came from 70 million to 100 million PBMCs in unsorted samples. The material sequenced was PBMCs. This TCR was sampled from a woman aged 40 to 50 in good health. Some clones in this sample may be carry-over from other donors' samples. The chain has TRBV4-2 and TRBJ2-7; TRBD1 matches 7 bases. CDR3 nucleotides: TGTGCCAGCAGCCAAGGGGACAGCCGCTACGAGCAGTACTTC. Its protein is CASSQGDSRYEQYF.